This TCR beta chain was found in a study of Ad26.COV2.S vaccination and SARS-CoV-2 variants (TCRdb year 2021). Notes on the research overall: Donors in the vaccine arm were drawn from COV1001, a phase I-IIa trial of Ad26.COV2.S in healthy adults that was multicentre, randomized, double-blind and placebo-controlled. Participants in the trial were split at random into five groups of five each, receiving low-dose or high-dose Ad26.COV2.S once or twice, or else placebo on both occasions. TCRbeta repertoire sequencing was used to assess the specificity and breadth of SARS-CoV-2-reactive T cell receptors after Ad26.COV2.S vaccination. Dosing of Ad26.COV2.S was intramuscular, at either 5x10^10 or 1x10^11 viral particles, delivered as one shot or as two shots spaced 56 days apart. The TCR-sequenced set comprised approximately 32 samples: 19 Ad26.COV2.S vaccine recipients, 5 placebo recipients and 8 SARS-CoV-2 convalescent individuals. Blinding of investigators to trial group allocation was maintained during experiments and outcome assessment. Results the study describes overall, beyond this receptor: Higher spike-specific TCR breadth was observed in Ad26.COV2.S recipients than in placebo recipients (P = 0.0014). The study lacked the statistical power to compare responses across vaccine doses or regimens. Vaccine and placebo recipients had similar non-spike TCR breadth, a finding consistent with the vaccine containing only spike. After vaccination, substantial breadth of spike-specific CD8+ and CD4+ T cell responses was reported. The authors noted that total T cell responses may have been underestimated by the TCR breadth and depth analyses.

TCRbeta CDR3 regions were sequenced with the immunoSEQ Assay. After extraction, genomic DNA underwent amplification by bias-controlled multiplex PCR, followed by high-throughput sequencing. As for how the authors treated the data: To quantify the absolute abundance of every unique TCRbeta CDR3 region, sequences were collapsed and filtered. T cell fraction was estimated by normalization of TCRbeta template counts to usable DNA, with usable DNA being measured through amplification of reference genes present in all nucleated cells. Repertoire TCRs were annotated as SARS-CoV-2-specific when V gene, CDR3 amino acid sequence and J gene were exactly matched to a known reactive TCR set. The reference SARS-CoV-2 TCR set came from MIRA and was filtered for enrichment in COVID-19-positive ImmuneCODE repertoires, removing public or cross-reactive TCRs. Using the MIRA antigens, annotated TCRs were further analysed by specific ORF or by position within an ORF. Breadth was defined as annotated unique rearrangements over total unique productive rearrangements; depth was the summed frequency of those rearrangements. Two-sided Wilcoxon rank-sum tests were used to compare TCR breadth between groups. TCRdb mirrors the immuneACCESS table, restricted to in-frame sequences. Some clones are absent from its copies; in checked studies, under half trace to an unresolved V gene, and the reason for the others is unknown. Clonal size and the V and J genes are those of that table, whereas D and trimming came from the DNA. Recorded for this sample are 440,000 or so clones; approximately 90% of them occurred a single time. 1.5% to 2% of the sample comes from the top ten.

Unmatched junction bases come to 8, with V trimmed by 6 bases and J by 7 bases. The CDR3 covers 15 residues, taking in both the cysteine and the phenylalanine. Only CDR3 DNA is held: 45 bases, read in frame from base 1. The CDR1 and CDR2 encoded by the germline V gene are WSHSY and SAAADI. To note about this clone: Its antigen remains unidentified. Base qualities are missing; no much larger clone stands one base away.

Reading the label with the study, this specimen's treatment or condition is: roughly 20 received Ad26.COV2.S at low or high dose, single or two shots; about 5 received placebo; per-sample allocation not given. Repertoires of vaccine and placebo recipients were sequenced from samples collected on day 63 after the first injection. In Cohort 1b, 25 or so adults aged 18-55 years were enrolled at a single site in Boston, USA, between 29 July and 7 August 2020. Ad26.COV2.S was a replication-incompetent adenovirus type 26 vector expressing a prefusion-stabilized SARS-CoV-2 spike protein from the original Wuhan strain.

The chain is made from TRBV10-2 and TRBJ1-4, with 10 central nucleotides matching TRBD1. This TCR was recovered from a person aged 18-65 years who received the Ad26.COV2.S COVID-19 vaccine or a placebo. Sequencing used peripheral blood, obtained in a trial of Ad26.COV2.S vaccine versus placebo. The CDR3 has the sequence CASSVGQGVFEKLFF. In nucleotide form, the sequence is TGCGCCAGCAGCGTAGGACAGGGGGTTTTTGAAAAACTGTTTTTT.